The sequence of this T cell receptor (beta chain) was determined in a study of immune evolution from preneoplasia to lung adenocarcinoma. General observations from the study: Later-stage lesions appeared to have more T cells, more diversity, less clonality.

By proportion, this clone is large. As yet, its antigen is unknown. V lost 9 bases and J lost 1; bases outside the gene matches: 6. CDR1 is SGHTA and CDR2 is FQGTGA in the germline V gene. The CDR3 runs to 14 residues. Only in-frame clones appear in the TCRdb table, and some are missing; sequencing was by immunoSEQ multiplex PCR. The repertoire holds 4,000 to 6,000 clones, with about four fifths as singletons. The rearrangement links TRBV7-3 to TRBJ2-1; the match to TRBD2 covers 7 bases. The TCR comes from a person between 50 and 69 years old with lung adenocarcinoma. Sequenced: FFPE normal lung tissue adjacent to the tumor. The CDR3 DNA is TGTGCCAGGCAGCGGGATGAGTCCTACAATGAGCAGTTCTTC. This sequence encodes CARQRDESYNEQFF.